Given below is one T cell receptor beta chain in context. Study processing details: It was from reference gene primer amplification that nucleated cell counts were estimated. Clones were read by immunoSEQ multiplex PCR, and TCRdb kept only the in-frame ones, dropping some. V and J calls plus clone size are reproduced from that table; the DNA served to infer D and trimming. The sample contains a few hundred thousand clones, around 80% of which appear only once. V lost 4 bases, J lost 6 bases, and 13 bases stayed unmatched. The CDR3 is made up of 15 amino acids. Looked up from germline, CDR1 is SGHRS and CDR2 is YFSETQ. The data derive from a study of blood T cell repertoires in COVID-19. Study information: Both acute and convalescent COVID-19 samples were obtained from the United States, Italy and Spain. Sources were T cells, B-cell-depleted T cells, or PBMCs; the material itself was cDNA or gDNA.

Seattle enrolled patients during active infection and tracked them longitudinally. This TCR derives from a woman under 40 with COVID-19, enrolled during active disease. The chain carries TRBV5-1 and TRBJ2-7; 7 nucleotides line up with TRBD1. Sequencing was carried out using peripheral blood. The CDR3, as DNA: TGCGCCAGCAGCACCCGACAGGGAGAAATGGGCGAGCAGTACTTC. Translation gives CASSTRQGEMGEQYF.